These T cell receptor beta chains were read from a single sample in a study of CD8 T cells in ankylosing spondylitis. TCRdb processed the 5' RACE reads anew with MiXCR; each CDR3 protein has one entry. The sample carries about 210,000 distinct CDR3 sequences, 7% to 10% recorded once. The source material was blood, either unsorted or a sorted T cell fraction (not recorded which). Receptor source: a female donor with ankylosing spondylitis or in good health (not recorded which). Each CDR3 is given with its conserved first and last residue. The order of the fields is CDR3 DNA, CDR3 protein, D gene, J gene, V gene, clone size. The D gene is left open where the match is weak. Clone size appears in some rows only: once, few, many, or a class for an expanded clone.

CDR3 DNA: TGTGCCAGCAGGTTGGGACAGGGAAACTGGGATACGCAGTATTTT
CDR3 protein: CASRLGQGNWDTQYF
D gene: TRBD1
J gene: TRBJ2-3
V gene: TRBV6-1
clone size: many

CDR3 DNA: TGTGCCAGCAGCTCAGGGCCCAGTCTGTACTTC
CDR3 protein: CASSSGPSLYF
D gene: .
J gene: TRBJ2-4
V gene: TRBV7-2
clone size: many

CDR3 DNA: TGCAGTGCTCCCCCGGTGGGCAGGGGGCGTAAATCTTTCTTT
CDR3 protein: CSAPPVGRGRKSFF
D gene: TRBD1
J gene: TRBJ1-1
V gene: TRBV20-1
clone size: many

CDR3 DNA: TGCGCCAGCAGCCAAGACCGACTAGCGGGGAATTGGCAGTTCTTC
CDR3 protein: CASSQDRLAGNWQFF
D gene: TRBD2
J gene: TRBJ2-1
V gene: TRBV4-1
clone size: few

CDR3 DNA: TGTGCCAGCAGCTTAGCAATCTTAGGGGGGAAGAGTGCCCTTTCCCCCTATGGCTACACCTTC
CDR3 protein: CASSLAILGGKSALSPYGYTF
D gene: .
J gene: TRBJ1-2
V gene: TRBV11-1
clone size: few

CDR3 DNA: TGTGCCAGCAGGGATGGAGCGGACCAAGAGACCCAGTACTTC
CDR3 protein: CASRDGADQETQYF
D gene: .
J gene: TRBJ2-5
V gene: TRBV12-3/TRBV12-4
clone size: many

CDR3 DNA: TGTGCCAGCAGTTGGCCGGGGCTCGAGCAGTACTTC
CDR3 protein: CASSWPGLEQYF
D gene: .
J gene: TRBJ2-7
V gene: TRBV7-9
clone size: few

CDR3 DNA: TGTGCCAGCAGCTTGGCTCACGGCGGGGAGCTGTTTTTT
CDR3 protein: CASSLAHGGELFF
D gene: .
J gene: TRBJ2-2
V gene: TRBV5-6
clone size: many

CDR3 DNA: TGTGCCAGCAGCTTAGCGACAGGGTTCAGAATGGAGACCCAGTACTTC
CDR3 protein: CASSLATGFRMETQYF
D gene: TRBD1
J gene: TRBJ2-5
V gene: TRBV7-2
clone size: many

CDR3 DNA: TGTGCCAGCAGCTTAGGGGACCTAAACGAGCAGTACTTC
CDR3 protein: CASSLGDLNEQYF
D gene: .
J gene: TRBJ2-7
V gene: TRBV7-8
clone size: many

CDR3 DNA: TGTGCCAGCAGTTTAGAGGCAGGGGGAAAGTCCTACGAGCAGTACTTC
CDR3 protein: CASSLEAGGKSYEQYF
D gene: TRBD1
J gene: TRBJ2-7
V gene: TRBV12-3/TRBV12-4
clone size: many

CDR3 DNA: TGTGCCAGCAGCTTAAAAGGTTGGAACACTGAAGCTTTCTTT
CDR3 protein: CASSLKGWNTEAFF
D gene: .
J gene: TRBJ1-1
V gene: TRBV7-9
clone size: many

CDR3 DNA: TGTGCCAGCAGCTACCATAAACCACAGGGAACGCAGTATTTT
CDR3 protein: CASSYHKPQGTQYF
D gene: .
J gene: TRBJ2-3
V gene: TRBV6-5
clone size: many

CDR3 DNA: TGTGCCAGCAGTCTCCGGGACAGGGGGGGAGTCGGCTCCTACGAGCAGTACTTC
CDR3 protein: CASSLRDRGGVGSYEQYF
D gene: TRBD1
J gene: TRBJ2-7
V gene: TRBV27
clone size: many

CDR3 DNA: TGTGCCAGCAGCTTACAAATGAATCTGGGCGAGCAGTACTTC
CDR3 protein: CASSLQMNLGEQYF
D gene: .
J gene: TRBJ2-7
V gene: TRBV7-2
clone size: .

CDR3 DNA: TGTGCCAGCAGCTTACAAGTGGGTGGAACAGATACGCAGTATTTT
CDR3 protein: CASSLQVGGTDTQYF
D gene: .
J gene: TRBJ2-3
V gene: TRBV7-2
clone size: many

CDR3 DNA: TGCGCCAGCAGCTTGAAGGCGACAGGGGAAGTAATGGGAACTGAAGCTTTCTTT
CDR3 protein: CASSLKATGEVMGTEAFF
D gene: TRBD1
J gene: TRBJ1-1
V gene: TRBV5-1
clone size: many